The 30 T cell receptor beta chains in this list originate from one sample, sequenced in a study of T cells in Graves' hyperthyroidism and ophthalmopathy. RNA transcripts provided the source from which TCR beta CDR3 regions were amplified. Primed by the HTBI set, a first-round RT-PCR was run on the TCR CDR3. TCRdb analysed the multiplex PCR reads with MiXCR anew, one entry per CDR3 protein. Of about 210,000 distinct CDR3 sequences in the sample, 17% are singletons; the top ten hold roughly 50%. Sequencing was performed on blood. The source of these receptors is a man aged 45-65 years with Graves' hyperthyroidism.

In its sample, this clonotype was seen many times. The gene calls are TRBV28 and TRBJ2-3; D might be TRBD1 (6 bases). The V gene lost 5 bases and the J gene lost 2 bases, with 14 bases spanning the gap. This CDR3 has 15 residues. In germline, CDR1 is MDHEN, CDR2 SYDVKM. The CDR3 loop reads CASSPDRDNTDTQYF. CDR3 DNA: TGTGCCAGCAGTCCAGACCGGGACAACACAGATACGCAGTATTTT.

The sample holds many counts of this clonotype. This chain uses TRBV6-2 or TRBV6-3 with TRBJ2-1, with D perhaps TRBD2 (8 bases). The CDR3 spans 18 residues. Germline V gene data show CDR1 as MNHEY and CDR2 as SVGEGT. Deletions cut 2 bases from V and 5 bases from J, with 22 bases between. DNA for the CDR3: TGTGCCAGCAGTTACGCGTTCCCCGGGACAGCGGGGGACAATGAGCAGTTCTTC. Its protein is CASSYAFPGTAGDNEQFF.

In its sample, this clonotype was seen many times. The chain employs TRBV20-1 and TRBJ2-7, with 10 bases fitting TRBD2. With V trimmed by 0 bases and J by 4 bases, 6 bases remained unmatched. The CDR3 covers 15 residues. Germline V gene sequence: CDR1 DFQATT, CDR2 SNEGSKA (reference sequence). The CDR3 region is CSARDFLAGEYEQYF. The CDR3 DNA sequence: TGCAGTGCTAGAGATTTCCTAGCGGGAGAGTACGAGCAGTACTTC.

This clonotype was detected ten times or more. The genes are TRBV11-2 and TRBJ2-2; no reliable D call. Looked up from germline, CDR1 is SGHAT and CDR2 is FQNNGV. The V gene lost 3 bases and the J gene lost 4 bases, with 18 bases spanning the gap. The CDR3 length is 17 residues. The CDR3 loop is CASSFPRRRDPTGELFF. CDR3 bases: TGTGCCAGCAGCTTCCCTCGGCGGAGAGACCCCACCGGGGAGCTGTTTTTT. The variable domain in full, completed from reference TRBV11-2 and TRBJ2-2, reads EAGVAQSPRYKIIEKRQSVAFWCNPISGHATLYWYQQILGQGPKLLIQFQNNGVVDDSQLPKDRFSAERLKGVDSTLKIQPAKLEDSAVYLCASSFPRRRDPTGELFFGEGSRLTVL.

The DNA of the CDR3 is TGTGCCACCAGTGATATCAGGGATAATCAGCCCCAGCATTTT. This sequence encodes CATSDIRDNQPQHF. V is TRBV24-1 and J is TRBJ1-5, with a weak D call TRBD1 (5 bases). This CDR3 has 14 residues. CDR1 is KGHDR and CDR2 is SFDVKD in the germline V gene. Trimming took 3 bases from V and 4 from J, leaving 9 bases between them.

On this clonotype: One end of the junction fails to match germline, which may point to a read error. The V call is TRBV7-7, the J call TRBJ2-1, with 11 bases identical to TRBD2. Germline V gives CDR1 SSHAT, CDR2 FNYEAQ (reference sequence). The CDR3 length is 18 residues. As DNA, the CDR3 is TGTGCTAGCAGCTGTGCGGGCGCTCTAGCGGGAGGCCCCAATGAGCAGTTCTTC. Protein product: CASSCAGALAGGPNEQFF. Using reference TRBV7-7 and TRBJ2-1 for the parts outside the CDR3, the full variable domain is GAGVSQSPRYKVTKRGQDVTLRCDPISSHATLYWYQQALGQGPEFLTYFNYEAQPDKSGLPSDRFSAERPEGSISTLTIQRTEQRDSAMYRCASSCAGALAGGPNEQFFGPGTRLTVL.

This clonotype was seen a handful of times. The chain recombines TRBV29-1 with TRBJ2-3; 13 bases are a match to TRBD2. Germline trimming cut 6 bases from V and 2 bases from J; bases unmatched to any gene: 5. Per the germline V gene, CDR1 is SQVTM and CDR2 is ANQGSEA. This CDR3 has 15 amino acids. In DNA, the CDR3 is TGCAGCGTCGCCGGACTAGCGGGAGACACAGATACGCAGTATTTT. This codes for CSVAGLAGDTDTQYF.

This clonotype was picked up many times. The chain links TRBV2 to TRBJ2-7; D gene ambiguous. V was shortened by 2 bases and J by 4 bases, with 3 bases between the two germline ends. Germline V gene data show CDR1 as SNHLY and CDR2 as FYNNEI. The CDR3 has 11 residues. CDR3 coding DNA: TGTGCCAGCAGTGAACGGTACGAGCAGTACTTC. This sequence encodes CASSERYEQYF.

This rearrangement joins TRBV28 to TRBJ2-5; D unresolved. The V gene's germline CDR1 is MDHEN and CDR2 SYDVKM. The CDR3 loop spans 11 amino acids. The ends were cut back, 4 bases at V and 7 bases at J, with 7 bases in the middle. CDR3 DNA sequence: TGTGCCAGCAGTTCTTTAGGGACCCAGTACTTC. Protein product: CASSSLGTQYF.

This clonotype was found a few times. The rearrangement uses TRBV29-1 and TRBJ2-6; TRBD2 agrees at 7 bases. The CDR3 has 15 residues. The trim removed 5 bases at V and 0 bases at J, leaving 4 bases unmatched. Looked up from germline, CDR1 is SQVTM and CDR2 is ANQGSEA. The CDR3 is CSVLADPSGANVLTF. CDR3 nucleotide sequence: TGCAGCGTTCTAGCGGACCCCTCTGGGGCCAACGTCCTGACTTTC.

This clonotype has a handful of counts. The V call is TRBV5-1, the J call TRBJ2-2; 9 nucleotides agree with TRBD2. J was trimmed by 5 bases and V by 4 bases; bases with no gene match: 6. CDR1 is SGHRS and CDR2 is YFSETQ in the germline V gene. The CDR3 is made up of 15 amino acids. CDR3 DNA sequence: TGCGCCAGCAGCACAATAGCGGGAGAGACCGGGGAGCTGTTTTTT. Translated: CASSTIAGETGELFF.

This clonotype was counted at least ten times. V and J are TRBV20-1 and TRBJ2-7; tentatively, D is TRBD2 (8 bases). Trimming stripped 7 bases from V and 2 bases from J, with 12 bases between. Germline values: CDR1 DFQATT, CDR2 SNEGSKA (reference sequence). The CDR3 extends over 12 amino acids. The CDR3 nucleotides read TGCAGTGTCGGGAGGGGGCCCTACGAGCAGTACTTC. This encodes CSVGRGPYEQYF.

This clonotype was detected a few times. The chain employs TRBV11-2 and TRBJ2-5; D possibly corresponds to TRBD1 (6 bases). V was clipped by 4 bases and J by 5 bases, with 14 bases between them. CDR3 length: 14 amino acids. From germline, CDR1 is SGHAT and CDR2 FQNNGV. The CDR3 reads CASSSLTGWETQYF. The CDR3 bases are TGTGCCAGCAGCTCCTTAACAGGGTGGGAGACCCAGTACTTC. The full variable domain, completed using reference TRBV11-2 and TRBJ2-5, is EAGVAQSPRYKIIEKRQSVAFWCNPISGHATLYWYQQILGQGPKLLIQFQNNGVVDDSQLPKDRFSAERLKGVDSTLKIQPAKLEDSAVYLCASSSLTGWETQYFGPGTRLLVL.

This rearrangement joins TRBV2 to TRBJ2-1; D possibly corresponds to TRBD2 (6 bases). The CDR3 spans 13 residues. The germline V and J ends were trimmed by 7 bases and 3 bases, with 10 bases remaining between them. Germline CDR1 reads SNHLY; CDR2 reads FYNNEI. As DNA, the CDR3 is TGTGCCAGCATAAGGACTAACTACAATGAGCAGTTCTTC. Protein product: CASIRTNYNEQFF.

The chain carries TRBV6-2 or TRBV6-3 and TRBJ2-2; no firm D call. Per the germline V gene, CDR1 is MNHEY and CDR2 is SVGEGT. CDR3 size: 12 residues. V was clipped by 0 bases and J by 6 bases, with 2 bases between them. In DNA form, the CDR3 reads TGTGCCAGCAGTTACTCGGCCGGGGAGCTGTTTTTT. This codes for CASSYSAGELFF.

This clonotype was detected a few times. This chain links TRBV20-1 with TRBJ2-1; 10 bases match TRBD2. This CDR3 comprises 14 residues. V shed 6 bases and J 5 bases; nucleotides not matched to a gene: 7. Germline assignment: CDR1 DFQATT and CDR2 SNEGSKA (reference sequence). CDR3 loop: CSAKRTSGHNEQFF. In DNA form, the CDR3 reads TGCAGTGCAAAAAGGACTAGCGGACACAATGAGCAGTTCTTC.

This chain joins TRBV7-9 and TRBJ1-6, with 8 bases aligning to TRBD1. The CDR3 has 15 amino acids. Germline V lookup: CDR1 SEHNR, CDR2 FQNEAQ (reference sequence). J was trimmed by 7 bases and V by 5 bases; bases with no gene match: 7. As DNA, the CDR3 is TGTGCCAGCAGCCCCGGACAGGGAGGGAATTCACCCCTCCACTTT. Protein: CASSPGQGGNSPLHF.

The table lists this clonotype with many counts. This chain joins TRBV5-1 and TRBJ1-1, with D perhaps TRBD1 (5 bases). The germline CDR1 and CDR2 sequences are SGHRS and YFSETQ. V was clipped by 3 bases and J by 8 bases, with 17 bases between them. The CDR3 consists of 14 residues. The CDR3 bases are TGCGCCAGCAGCTGGACGGGACCGGGAAGGGAAGCTTTCTTT. Translating gives CASSWTGPGREAFF.

DNA of the CDR3: TGTGCCAGCAGTTACTCCGAGGGAGGGCATGAGCAGTTCTTC. It yields the protein CASSYSEGGHEQFF. J is TRBJ2-1 and V is TRBV6-2 or TRBV6-3; TRBD2 agrees at 7 bases. The CDR3 extends over 14 amino acids. Germline V CDR1 and CDR2: MNHEY, SVGEGT. V was clipped by 0 bases and J by 8 bases; unmatched bases: 4.

This clonotype showed up many times. This chain uses TRBV28 with TRBJ2-5, with D possibly matching TRBD1 (6 bases). Germline V gene data show CDR1 as MDHEN and CDR2 as SYDVKM. The CDR3 is 13 residues long. Trimming cost V 5 bases and J 5 bases, with 12 bases left between them. The CDR3 region has the DNA TGTGCCAGCAGTCCTCACAGGGAGGAGACCCAGTACTTC. Amino acids: CASSPHREETQYF.

This clonotype was found many times. The chain joins TRBV3-1 to TRBJ2-7, with D possibly being TRBD1 (6 bases). Trimming stripped 4 bases from V and 3 bases from J, with 13 bases between. CDR1 LGHDT and CDR2 YNNKEL come from the germline V gene (reference sequence). This CDR3 is built from 14 residues. Here the CDR3 DNA reads TGTGCCAGCAGCCCGGACAGCGTAAGCTACGAGCAGTACTTC. Residues: CASSPDSVSYEQYF.

This clonotype was counted ten times or more. CDR3 coding DNA: TGTGCCACCGGACAGGTTGATAATTCACCCCTCCACTTT. This encodes CATGQVDNSPLHF. The genes are TRBV27 and TRBJ1-6; 7 positions agree with TRBD1. V shed 10 bases, J shed 5 bases, and the junction held 5 bases outside the gene matches. Germline CDR1 is MNHEY and CDR2 is SMNVEV (reference sequence). The CDR3 is made up of 13 amino acids.

The chain has TRBV20-1 and TRBJ2-7; 7 bases are shared with TRBD2. In germline, CDR1 is DFQATT, CDR2 SNEGSKA (reference sequence). V lost 0 bases and J lost 4; bases outside the gene matches: 12. CDR3 length: 16 amino acids. The CDR3 spells CSARDPRTSSEYEQYF. CDR3 nucleotides: TGCAGTGCTAGAGATCCCCGGACTAGTAGTGAGTACGAGCAGTACTTC.

For this clonotype: A much larger clone sits a single nucleotide away, making a read error possible. The rearrangement links TRBV11-2 to TRBJ1-1, with D unclear. CDR3 length: 13 residues. The V gene lost 5 bases and the J gene lost 11 bases, with 18 bases spanning the gap. The germline gives CDR1 SGHAT, CDR2 FQNNGV. This CDR3 reads CASSPGSFEGAFF. The CDR3 DNA reads TGTGCCAGCAGCCCAGGATCCTTTGAAGGGGCTTTCTTT. Full variable domain (remainder filled in from reference TRBV11-2 and TRBJ1-1): EAGVAQSPRYKIIEKRQSVAFWCNPISGHATLYWYQQILGQGPKLLIQFQNNGVVDDSQLPKDRFSAERLKGVDSTLKIQPAKLEDSAVYLCASSPGSFEGAFFGQGTRLTVV.

For this clonotype: A read error is possible here, since a much larger clone lies one base away. The rearrangement joins TRBV20-1 to TRBJ2-1; possibly TRBD2 for D (6 bases). The J call may be in error: the DNA end matches TRBJ2-7 better. This CDR3 spans 15 amino acids. The germline V gene encodes CDR1 DFQATT and CDR2 SNEGSKA (reference sequence). CDR3 bases: TGCAGTGCCTCCCCAGCGGGCCTCTCCTACAATGAGCAGTACTTC. Translating gives CSASPAGLSYNEQYF.

Concerning this clonotype itself: A much larger clone differs by one base, so this may be a read error. This sequence joins TRBV2 and TRBJ1-1; 7 bases match TRBD1. V lost 8 bases and J lost 4; bases outside the gene matches: 7. CDR1 and CDR2 from the germline V gene are SNHLY and FYNNEI. CDR3 size: 13 residues. The CDR3 DNA reads as TGTGCCAGCGAAGGACAGGCCCCCACTGAAGCTTTCTTT. It yields the protein CASEGQAPTEAFF.

This clonotype was recorded at least ten times. The chain employs TRBV5-1 and TRBJ2-7, with D maybe TRBD2 (6 bases). Per germline, CDR1 SGHRS and CDR2 YFSETQ. This CDR3 has 14 residues. V was shortened by 0 bases and J by 3 bases, with 10 bases between the two germline ends. CDR3 residues: CASSLVSGVYEQYF. The CDR3 nucleotides are TGCGCCAGCAGCTTGGTCTCGGGAGTCTACGAGCAGTACTTC. Filled out from reference TRBV5-1 and TRBJ2-7, the complete variable domain reads KAGVTQTPRYLIKTRGQQVTLSCSPISGHRSVSWYQQTPGQGLQFLFEYFSETQRNKGNFPGRFSGRQFSNSRSEMNVSTLELGDSALYLCASSLVSGVYEQYFGPGTRLTVT.

In its sample, this clonotype was seen many times. The chain carries TRBV7-2 and TRBJ2-1, with D maybe TRBD2 (5 bases). The CDR3 has 14 residues. In germline, CDR1 is SGHTA, CDR2 FQGNSA. The germline V and J ends were trimmed by 1 base and 5 bases, with 9 bases remaining between them. The CDR3 DNA is TGTGCCAGCAGCTTAGGGACTGGGGACAATGAGCAGTTCTTC. Its protein is CASSLGTGDNEQFF. Together with reference TRBV7-2 and TRBJ2-1, the CDR3 gives the full variable domain: GAGVSQSPSNKVTEKGKDVELRCDPISGHTALYWYRQSLGQGLEFLIYFQGNSAPDKSGLPSDRFSAERTGGSVSTLTIQRTQQEDSAVYLCASSLGTGDNEQFFGPGTRLTVL.

The chain is built from TRBV7-9 and TRBJ1-1; D is possibly TRBD1 (5 bases). This CDR3 contains 14 residues. CDR1 is SEHNR, CDR2 FQNEAQ, per germline (reference sequence). The V end lost 4 bases, the J end lost 7 bases, and 16 bases lay between the germline ends. The CDR3 DNA follows: TGTGCCAGCAGCTACTCCGGGACCGCGGGTGAAGCTTTCTTT. Translation: CASSYSGTAGEAFF.

This clonotype was seen at least ten times. This chain links TRBV10-3 with TRBJ2-4; D is possibly TRBD1 (6 bases). The germline gives CDR1 ENHRY, CDR2 SYGVKD. The CDR3 extends over 13 amino acids. Trimming took off 6 bases at V and 8 bases at J, with 14 bases between the two ends. The chain's CDR3 is CAISREKGDIQYF. DNA for the CDR3: TGTGCCATCAGCCGTGAGAAGGGGGACATTCAGTACTTC.